Shown below are 21 T cell receptor beta chains from a single sample sequenced in a study of control samples from healthy donors and cancer patients. The table came from immunoSEQ multiplex PCR; TCRdb's copy has only in-frame clones and leaves some out. There are about 100,000 clones in the sample; 92% occur only once, and about 3% lies in the top ten. The sequenced sample consisted of blood. Receptor source: a human donor in good health. The donor label of this sample is uncertain.

This clone is a singleton in its sample. The chain has TRBV27 and TRBJ1-2; D perhaps matches TRBD1 (6 bases). CDR1 and CDR2 (germline): MNHEY, SMNVEV (reference sequence). CDR3 length equals 17 residues. V lost 1 base and J lost 0, with 15 bases in between. Here the CDR3 DNA reads TGTGCCAGCAGTTTATATGCCGCGACAGGCCCTAACTATGGCTACACCTTC. Translation: CASSLYAATGPNYGYTF.

In nucleotides, the CDR3 is TGTGCCAGCAGTGACAGGGCGGTCAGCGAGCAGTACTTC. Residues: CASSDRAVSEQYF. This chain links TRBV2 with TRBJ2-7; a possible D gene is TRBD1 (5 bases). Trimming pared 3 bases from V and 6 bases from J, leaving 12 bases between. Germline V gene lookup returns CDR1 SNHLY and CDR2 FYNNEI. This CDR3 is 13 amino acids long.

The chain combines TRBV24-1 with TRBJ2-3; 12 nucleotides match TRBD2. V was clipped by 4 bases and J by 3 bases; unmatched bases: 4. The CDR3 runs 16 residues. The germline gives CDR1 KGHDR, CDR2 SFDVKD. The CDR3 region is CATSDPTSGGTDTQYF. In nucleotides, the CDR3 is TGTGCCACCAGTGACCCGACTAGCGGGGGTACAGATACGCAGTATTTT.

This chain uses TRBV10-3 with TRBJ2-7; perhaps TRBD1 as D (6 bases). The CDR3 extends over 13 amino acids. Germline values: CDR1 ENHRY, CDR2 SYGVKD. Trimming removed 7 bases at V and 2 bases at J, with 12 bases between. CDR3 DNA: TGTGCCATCACCTGGGACACCGCCTACGAGCAGTACTTC. Its translation is CAITWDTAYEQYF.

The chain recombines TRBV6-1 with TRBJ1-6, with D uncertain. V was cut by 1 base and J by 11 bases, with 9 bases left in between. The CDR3 length is 13 residues. Germline V CDR1 and CDR2: MNHNS, SASEGT. DNA for the CDR3: TGTGCCAGCAGTGAAGAGGCCTACACACCCCTCCACTTT. Amino acid sequence: CASSEEAYTPLHF.

This clone has a single count. The chain combines TRBV30 with TRBJ2-4; D tentatively fits TRBD1 or TRBD2 (5 bases each). Per germline, CDR1 GTSNPN and CDR2 SVGIG (reference sequence). There are 13 residues in the CDR3. Trimming left V 6 bases short and J 5 bases short, with 14 bases between. In DNA, the CDR3 is TGTGCCTGTCAGAGGGGTTCGGAAAACATTCAGTACTTC. It encodes CACQRGSENIQYF.

The rearrangement links TRBV5-1 to TRBJ2-7; TRBD1 matches 9 bases. J gave up 3 bases and V 4 bases, and 8 bases lay outside the gene matches. This CDR3 comprises 15 residues. CDR1 is SGHRS and CDR2 is YFSETQ in the germline V gene. CDR3 amino acids: CASSEGTGTYYEQYF. As DNA, the CDR3 is TGCGCCAGCAGCGAAGGGACAGGGACCTACTACGAGCAGTACTTC.

The chain employs TRBV9 and TRBJ2-2; D uncertain. This CDR3 has 11 residues. Trimming shortened V by 0 bases and J by 10 bases, and 4 bases separated the two germline ends. CDR1 is SGDLS and CDR2 is YYNGEE in the germline V gene. In DNA, the CDR3 is TGTGCCAGCAGCGTAGGAGTGGAGCTGTTTTTT. This sequence encodes CASSVGVELFF.

CDR3 residues: CASSSGRFNSPLHF. As DNA, the CDR3 is TGTGCCAGCAGCTCTGGACGGTTTAATTCACCCCTCCACTTT. V is TRBV5-6 and J is TRBJ1-6; D uncertain. CDR1 and CDR2 (germline): SGHDT, YYEEEE. V lost 3 bases and J 6 bases, leaving 10 bases between the germline ends. The CDR3 is made up of 14 amino acids.

The V and J genes are TRBV19 and TRBJ1-1, with no clear D. With 3 bases removed from V and 0 bases from J, the gap between germline ends came to 2 bases. The CDR3 contains 12 residues. Germline CDR1 LNHDA, CDR2 SQIVND (reference sequence). The DNA of the CDR3 is TGTGCCAGTAGTATCGTGAACACTGAAGCTTTCTTT. It specifies CASSIVNTEAFF.

V gene TRBV5-1 combines with J gene TRBJ2-5; D remains ambiguous. The CDR3 has 15 amino acids. Per the germline V gene, CDR1 is SGHRS and CDR2 is YFSETQ. The ends were cut back, 0 bases at V and 4 bases at J, with 13 bases in the middle. CDR3 amino acids: CASSLAGSQGETQYF. CDR3 in DNA: TGCGCCAGCAGCTTGGCCGGGTCCCAAGGAGAGACCCAGTACTTC.

This clone was observed once. The V and J genes are TRBV18 and TRBJ2-1, with 16 nucleotides matching TRBD2. The germline V gene has CDR1 KGHSH and CDR2 LQKENI. With V trimmed by 3 bases and J by 14 bases, 7 bases remained unmatched. This CDR3 has 15 amino acids. The CDR3 DNA reads as TGTGCCAGCTCACCCCCGGGACTAGCGGGGGGGCCTGAGTTCTTC. It encodes CASSPPGLAGGPEFF. Full variable domain (rest looked up from reference TRBV18 and TRBJ2-1): NAGVMQNPRHLVRRRGQEARLRCSPMKGHSHVYWYRQLPEEGLKFMVYLQKENIIDESGMPKERFSAEFPKEGPSILRIQQVVRGDSAAYFCASSPPGLAGGPEFFGPGTRLTVL.

The J gene is TRBJ1-5, the V gene TRBV10-2, with D uncertain. This CDR3 has 12 amino acids. The V gene lost 0 bases and the J gene lost 6 bases, with 3 bases spanning the gap. Per germline, CDR1 WSHSY and CDR2 SAAADI. This CDR3 reads CASSESVQPQHF. DNA for the CDR3: TGCGCCAGCAGTGAGTCAGTTCAGCCCCAGCATTTT.

The V and J genes are TRBV6-5 and TRBJ1-6; D perhaps matches TRBD1 (5 bases). Germline V gene data show CDR1 as MNHEY and CDR2 as SVGAGI. V shed 5 bases and J shed 8 bases, with 13 bases lying between them. The CDR3 runs 14 residues. CDR3 DNA sequence: TGTGCCAGCAGTCCTCAACTGGGGGATTCACCCCTCCACTTT. Amino acids: CASSPQLGDSPLHF.

The J gene is TRBJ2-3, the V gene TRBV24-1, with 9 positions matching TRBD1. V lost 4 bases and J lost 1; bases outside the gene matches: 14. Per the germline V gene, CDR1 is KGHDR and CDR2 is SFDVKD. This CDR3 has 19 residues. CDR3 sequence (DNA): TGTGCCACCAGTGACCAGCGTCCCGGGACAGGGAGAGGCACAGATACGCAGTATTTT. It translates to CATSDQRPGTGRGTDTQYF.

In its sample, this clone was seen once. This chain's CDR3 is CASSASYEQYV. The CDR3 DNA is TGTGCCAGCAGCGCATCCTACGAGCAGTACGTC. The chain is built from TRBV7-9 and TRBJ2-7; D not resolved. CDR3 length equals 11 residues. CDR1 and CDR2 from the germline V gene are SEHNR and FQNEAQ (reference sequence). V was clipped by 5 bases and J by 1 base, with 3 bases between them.

This rearrangement joins TRBV6-5 to TRBJ1-1; 7 bases map to TRBD1. The CDR3 consists of 15 residues. Germline values: CDR1 MNHEY, CDR2 SVGAGI. V shed 1 base and J 5 bases; nucleotides not matched to a gene: 7. CDR3 DNA sequence: TGTGCCAGCAGTTACTTTGGGGGGGGACAGACTGAAGCTTTCTTT. It yields the protein CASSYFGGGQTEAFF.

The chain couples TRBV10-2 to TRBJ1-6, with 8 bases that match TRBD1. The length of the CDR3 is 16 residues. Losses at the gene ends were 4 bases for V and 3 bases for J; bases not matched to a gene: 5. Looked up from germline, CDR1 is WSHSY and CDR2 is SAAADI. The CDR3 sequence: CASSAGTGGYNSPLHF. In DNA form, the CDR3 reads TGCGCCAGCAGTGCAGGGACAGGCGGCTATAATTCACCCCTCCACTTT.

J is TRBJ1-6 and V is TRBV4-3; 11 bases match TRBD1. The V gene end was trimmed by 3 bases and the J gene end by 14 bases; junction bases not matched to a gene: 9. CDR1 LGHNA and CDR2 YSLEER come from the germline V gene. This CDR3 is 15 amino acids long. CDR3 amino acids: CASSQADRGPGTLHF. The DNA of the CDR3 is TGCGCCAGCAGCCAGGCGGACAGGGGGCCAGGGACCCTCCACTTT.

The chain's CDR3 is CASSLARGIWNQPQHF. In DNA, the CDR3 is TGTGCCAGCAGCTTAGCGCGGGGGATTTGGAATCAGCCCCAGCATTTT. The rearrangement joins TRBV7-8 to TRBJ1-5; possibly TRBD1 for D (5 bases). Germline V gene lookup returns CDR1 SGHVS and CDR2 FQNEAQ. The CDR3 runs 16 residues. The V end lost 0 bases, the J end lost 4 bases, and 13 bases lay between the germline ends.

The CDR3 is CATSDLFGDTQYF. In nucleotides, the CDR3 is TGTGCCACCAGTGATTTGTTTGGGGATACGCAGTATTTT. The chain combines TRBV24-1 with TRBJ2-3; unclear D gene. V lost 0 bases and J lost 6, with 6 bases in between. The CDR3 runs to 13 residues. The V gene's germline CDR1 is KGHDR and CDR2 SFDVKD.